Shown below are 31 T cell receptor beta chains from a single sample sequenced in a study of T cell repertoires in cytomegalovirus infection. MiXCR was run by TCRdb on the reads, yielding one entry per CDR3 protein. The sample carries under 850,000 distinct CDR3 sequences, around 32% recorded once. These receptors have no identified antigens. Specimen: cultured PBMCs, collected from culture after CMV antigen stimulation. These receptors all come from a human donor in good health (CMV status not recorded). Some clones in this sample may be carry-over from other donors' samples.

This clonotype has a handful of counts. V is TRBV15 and J is TRBJ2-1; perhaps D is TRBD1 or TRBD2 (5 bases each). Trimming removed 6 bases from V and 1 base from J, with 13 bases in between. The CDR3 consists of 15 residues. The V gene's germline CDR1 is LNHNV and CDR2 YYDKDF (reference sequence). CDR3 in amino acids: CATSLGLASYNEQFF. The CDR3 DNA follows: TGTGCCACCAGTCTGGGGCTAGCTTCCTACAATGAGCAGTTCTTC.

The rearrangement links TRBV7-6 to TRBJ2-6; D might be TRBD2 (5 bases). Between the trimmed V and J ends, which lost 5 bases and 0 bases, there was a span of 17 bases. Germline V gives CDR1 SGHVS, CDR2 FNYEAQ. CDR3 length: 18 amino acids. The CDR3 bases are TGTGCCAGCAGCCCCGAAGGGAGATTCTACTCTGGGGCCAACGTCCTGACTTTC. Translating gives CASSPEGRFYSGANVLTF.

The table lists this clonotype with many counts. This chain uses TRBV7-8 with TRBJ1-5; D is unclear. Germline V lookup: CDR1 SGHVS, CDR2 FQNEAQ. Trimming pared 5 bases from V and 0 bases from J, leaving 8 bases between. This CDR3 has 14 amino acids. The CDR3 here is CASSVRYSNQPQHF. In DNA form, the CDR3 reads TGTGCCAGCAGCGTTCGGTATAGCAATCAGCCCCAGCATTTT.

This clonotype turned up a few times. V is TRBV10-3 and J is TRBJ2-1; 7 nucleotides agree with TRBD2. Trimming at V came to 4 bases and at J to 8 bases, leaving 11 bases not matched to a gene. The CDR3 runs to 15 residues. Per germline, CDR1 ENHRY and CDR2 SYGVKD. The CDR3 coding sequence is TGTGCCATCAGTGTAGGGAGGGCCGTTTTGGATGAGCAGTTCTTC. The encoded protein is CAISVGRAVLDEQFF.

This sequence joins TRBV7-9 and TRBJ2-1, with a weak D call TRBD2 (6 bases). CDR3 length: 14 residues. V lost 7 bases, J lost 8 bases, and 18 bases lay in between. CDR1 and CDR2 from the germline V gene are SEHNR and FQNEAQ (reference sequence). This CDR3 reads CASTLTSGRDEQFF. The CDR3 coding sequence is TGTGCCAGCACCCTGACTAGTGGGAGAGATGAGCAGTTCTTC.

Only one count was recorded for this clonotype. The chain uses TRBV20-1 and TRBJ2-5, with 8 bases identical to TRBD2. From germline, CDR1 is DFQATT and CDR2 SNEGSKA (reference sequence). V lost 7 bases, J lost 2 bases, and 6 bases stayed unmatched. The CDR3 sequence is 13 residues long. CDR3 sequence (DNA): TGCAGTGTATCGGGAGGGGAACAAGAGACCCAGTACTTC. Its protein is CSVSGGEQETQYF.

V usage is TRBV6-1 and J usage is TRBJ1-5; 8 bases are a match to TRBD1. This CDR3 spans 14 amino acids. The ends lost 8 bases at V and 5 bases at J; junction bases unmatched: 8. Germline CDR1 MNHNS, CDR2 SASEGT. The CDR3 reads CASLPGQEDQPQHF. The CDR3 coding sequence is TGTGCCAGCCTTCCGGGACAGGAAGATCAGCCCCAGCATTTT.

This clonotype came up a few times. CDR3 protein: CASSSGGGGRYEQYF. CDR3 DNA sequence: TGTGCCAGCAGCTCAGGGGGGGGAGGTCGGTACGAGCAGTACTTC. The chain couples TRBV7-2 to TRBJ2-7; D assignment may be TRBD1 or TRBD2 (7 bases each). Germline V gene data show CDR1 as SGHTA and CDR2 as FQGNSA. V lost 4 bases, J lost 4 bases, and 17 bases lay in between. This CDR3 is 15 amino acids long.

The chain links TRBV6-1 to TRBJ2-1; TRBD2 might be the D (5 bases). CDR3 length: 12 amino acids. Germline CDR1 and CDR2: MNHNS and SASEGT. The V end was cut by 5 bases, the J end by 6 bases, with 8 bases between. CDR3 nucleotide sequence: TGTGCCAGCAGTCGACTACCCAATGAGCAGTTCTTC. It encodes CASSRLPNEQFF.

This sequence joins TRBV20-1 and TRBJ2-3, with D possibly being TRBD1 or TRBD2 (7 bases each). Per germline, CDR1 DFQATT and CDR2 SNEGSKA (reference sequence). V lost 0 bases to trimming and J lost 5 bases, with 15 bases between them. There are 15 residues in the CDR3. CDR3 loop: CSARDQGGGLDTQYF. In nucleotides, the CDR3 is TGCAGTGCTAGAGATCAGGGGGGGGGCCTAGATACGCAGTATTTT.

V usage is TRBV7-6 and J usage is TRBJ2-3; D unresolved. V was clipped by 2 bases and J by 1 base, with 10 bases between them. In germline, CDR1 is SGHVS, CDR2 FNYEAQ. The CDR3 spans 15 residues. CDR3 in amino acids: CASSLRSIRTDTQYF. The CDR3 region has the DNA TGTGCCAGCAGCTTAAGGTCTATACGCACAGATACGCAGTATTTT.

The sample holds a few counts of this clonotype. The chain joins TRBV4-1 to TRBJ2-3; 7 nucleotides match TRBD2. Unmatched junction bases numbered 7, after V lost 1 base and J lost 0 bases. The CDR3 is 17 amino acids. Germline-derived CDR1 and CDR2 are MGHRA and YSYEKL. Here the CDR3 reads CASSQVPSGASTDTQYF. CDR3 DNA: TGCGCCAGCAGCCAAGTACCGAGCGGGGCTAGCACAGATACGCAGTATTTT.

The rearrangement links TRBV6-1 to TRBJ2-1; TRBD2 matches 7 bases. CDR3 length: 13 amino acids. V gave up 5 bases and J gave up 7 bases; unmatched junction bases: 5. Germline CDR1 is MNHNS and CDR2 is SASEGT. The CDR3 bases are TGTGCCAGCAGTCGGGGGGTAGGTAATGAGCAGTTCTTC. Translation: CASSRGVGNEQFF.

V is TRBV5-4 and J is TRBJ1-1; tentative D call: TRBD1 (5 bases). Trimming removed 0 bases from V and 6 bases from J, with 9 bases in between. The CDR3 has 13 residues. CDR1 SGHNT and CDR2 YYREEE come from the germline V gene (reference sequence). CDR3 in amino acids: CASSLDVGAEAFF. The CDR3 DNA sequence: TGTGCCAGCAGCTTGGATGTGGGGGCTGAAGCTTTCTTT.

The chain couples TRBV12-3 or TRBV12-4 to TRBJ1-4; D not certain. Trimming removed 5 bases from V and 0 bases from J, with 10 bases in between. The CDR3 runs 15 residues. The CDR3 reads CASSLEIATNEKLFF. The CDR3 nucleotides read TGTGCCAGCAGTCTAGAAATTGCAACTAATGAAAAACTGTTTTTT.

This clonotype has only a few counts. This chain uses TRBV6-1 with TRBJ1-1, with D perhaps TRBD1 (5 bases). Germline CDR1 reads MNHNS; CDR2 reads SASEGT. The ends were cut back, 10 bases at V and 1 base at J, with 22 bases in the middle. This CDR3 is 16 amino acids long. The CDR3 DNA reads as TGTGCCACCACCACCGGGGAGGGGACTGGGAACACTGAAGCTTTCTTT. Residues: CATTTGEGTGNTEAFF.

This clonotype has a count of ten or more. The chain has TRBV7-2 and TRBJ2-7; perhaps TRBD1 as D (6 bases). The V end was cut by 1 base, the J end by 4 bases, with 11 bases between. The germline V gene has CDR1 SGHTA and CDR2 FQGNSA. The CDR3 totals 14 residues. CDR3 nucleotides: TGTGCCAGCAGCTTAGGGTGGGGGCCGTACGAGCAGTACTTC. Translated, it gives CASSLGWGPYEQYF.

A few counts support this clonotype. This chain uses TRBV6-1 with TRBJ2-3; D possibly corresponds to TRBD2 (5 bases). V was pared by 1 base and J by 3 bases, with 8 bases between. The CDR3 length is 14 residues. The germline CDR1 and CDR2 sequences are MNHNS and SASEGT. The CDR3 sequence: CASSEVSETDTQYF. CDR3 in DNA: TGTGCCAGCAGTGAAGTTAGCGAGACAGATACGCAGTATTTT.

This chain connects TRBV7-2 to TRBJ1-6; D remains unclear. V was cut by 7 bases and J by 5 bases, with 9 bases left in between. The CDR3 contains 13 residues. Per the germline V gene, CDR1 is SGHTA and CDR2 is FQGNSA. The CDR3 sequence is CASNIGNNSPLHF. The CDR3, as DNA: TGTGCCAGCAATATTGGCAATAATTCACCCCTCCACTTT.

This clonotype has more than one count but fewer than ten. The chain couples TRBV7-9 to TRBJ2-1, with D maybe TRBD1 (5 bases). The V end was cut by 5 bases, the J end by 7 bases, with 18 bases between. The CDR3 runs 15 residues. CDR1 is SEHNR and CDR2 is FQNEAQ in the germline V gene (reference sequence). The CDR3 region is CASSPRGLPRNEQFF. CDR3 DNA sequence: TGTGCCAGCAGCCCTAGGGGTCTCCCGCGGAATGAGCAGTTCTTC.

This clonotype turned up a few times. This rearrangement joins TRBV19 to TRBJ1-5; no definite D call. CDR1 and CDR2 (germline): LNHDA, SQIVND (reference sequence). The CDR3 spans 14 residues. V was pared by 3 bases and J by 4 bases, with 10 bases between. The CDR3 is CASSIRGRNQPQHF. The DNA for the CDR3 is TGTGCCAGTAGTATTCGTGGGCGAAATCAGCCCCAGCATTTT.

The V gene is TRBV6-2 or TRBV6-3, the J gene TRBJ2-7, with a weak D call TRBD2 (6 bases). The CDR3 length is 14 residues. The V gene's germline CDR1 is MNHEY and CDR2 SVGEGT. V dropped 2 bases and J dropped 6 bases, with 14 bases sitting between them. CDR3 nucleotides: TGTGCCAGCAGTTACATGGTGCGGGATGGCGAGCAGTACTTC. It codes for CASSYMVRDGEQYF.

The chain is built from TRBV7-9 and TRBJ2-3; TRBD1 matches at 7 bases. The germline CDR1 and CDR2 sequences are SEHNR and FQNEAQ (reference sequence). Trimming at V came to 5 bases and at J to 1 base, leaving 12 bases not matched to a gene. The CDR3 contains 17 residues. CDR3 DNA sequence: TGTGCCAGCAGCGGACGCACAGGGGAAAGCGGCACAGATACGCAGTATTTT. Its protein is CASSGRTGESGTDTQYF.

The genes are TRBV12-3 or TRBV12-4 and TRBJ2-3; 7 nucleotides line up with TRBD2. This CDR3 region has 14 residues. The V and J ends lost 9 bases and 6 bases, in that order; junction bases with no gene match: 12. This CDR3 is CASGGRAWGDTQYF. The CDR3 coding sequence is TGTGCCAGTGGGGGGAGGGCCTGGGGCGATACGCAGTATTTT.

The rearrangement joins TRBV10-3 to TRBJ1-5, with 8 positions matching TRBD1. CDR3 length: 16 residues. J was trimmed by 0 bases and V by 3 bases; bases with no gene match: 4. Germline CDR1 ENHRY, CDR2 SYGVKD. The CDR3 sequence is CAISEQGDYSNQPQHF. CDR3 bases: TGTGCCATCAGTGAACAGGGGGATTATAGCAATCAGCCCCAGCATTTT.

With regard to this clonotype: No DNA is shown, since the ends of the CDR3 on it are uncertain; the CDR3 is the one TCRdb lists. The V call is TRBV27, the J call TRBJ2-2; the listed D gene, TRBD1, was not tested against the DNA. Germline CDR1 MNHEY, CDR2 SMNVEV (reference sequence). The CDR3 region is 18 residues in length, termini included. The CDR3 loop is CASSPLWDRGTDTGELFF.

The table lists this clonotype with many counts. The rearrangement uses TRBV7-2 and TRBJ2-7; no clear D. V lost 4 bases and J lost 0, with 7 bases in between. Germline CDR1 is SGHTA and CDR2 is FQGNSA. This CDR3 contains 13 residues. The CDR3 here is CASSYDRSYEQYF. The CDR3 bases are TGTGCCAGCAGCTATGACCGCTCCTACGAGCAGTACTTC.

This clonotype was seen only once. V and J are TRBV5-4 and TRBJ2-7; unclear D gene. V was trimmed by 3 bases and J by 6 bases, leaving 13 bases between them. CDR1 is SGHNT and CDR2 is YYREEE in the germline V gene (reference sequence). The CDR3 totals 13 residues. The CDR3 spells CASSSPWGGEQYF. CDR3 DNA: TGTGCCAGCAGCTCTCCGTGGGGTGGCGAGCAGTACTTC.

CDR3 sequence reads: CASRSTSGRIYNEQFF. As DNA, the CDR3 is TGCGCCAGCAGATCGACTAGCGGGAGGATATACAATGAGCAGTTCTTC. The genes are TRBV5-1 and TRBJ2-1; 13 bases map to TRBD2. The germline V gene encodes CDR1 SGHRS and CDR2 YFSETQ. With 5 bases clipped from V and 4 bases from J, the junction kept 6 bases outside the gene matches. The CDR3 consists of 16 residues.

The CDR3 region has the DNA TGTGCCAGCAGCCACAGGGGGCGAGGGGGAACCTTC. Residues: CASSHRGRGGTF. The V and J genes are TRBV12-3 or TRBV12-4 and TRBJ1-2, with 9 bases that match TRBD1. The CDR3 runs 12 residues. V shed 6 bases, J shed 14 bases, and the junction held 10 bases outside the gene matches.

This clonotype was found many times. This chain uses TRBV7-2 with TRBJ2-3; perhaps TRBD2 as D (5 bases). The V end lost 3 bases, the J end lost 7 bases, and 14 bases lay between the germline ends. The CDR3 length is 14 residues. Germline CDR1 reads SGHTA; CDR2 reads FQGNSA. The CDR3 region is CASSFSAGRYTQYF. DNA for the CDR3: TGTGCCAGCAGCTTCAGTGCGGGTCGGTATACGCAGTATTTT. Based on the CDR3 plus reference TRBV7-2 and TRBJ2-3, the full variable domain is GAGVSQSPSNKVTEKGKDVELRCDPISGHTALYWYRQSLGQGLEFLIYFQGNSAPDKSGLPSDRFSAERTGGSVSTLTIQRTQQEDSAVYLCASSFSAGRYTQYFGPGTRLTVL.